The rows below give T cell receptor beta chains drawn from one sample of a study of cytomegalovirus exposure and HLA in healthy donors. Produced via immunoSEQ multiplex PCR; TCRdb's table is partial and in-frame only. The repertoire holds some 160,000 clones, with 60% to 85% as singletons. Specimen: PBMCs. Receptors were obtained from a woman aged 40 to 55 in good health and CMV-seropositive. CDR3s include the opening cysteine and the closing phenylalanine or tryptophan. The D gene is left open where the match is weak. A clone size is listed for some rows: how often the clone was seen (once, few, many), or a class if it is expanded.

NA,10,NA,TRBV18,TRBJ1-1,CASSEGKAFF,TGTGCCAGCTCAGAGGGAAAAGCTTTCTTT
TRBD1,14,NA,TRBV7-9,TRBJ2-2,CSSRGTENTGELFF,TGTTCCAGCAGGGGGACAGAGAACACCGGGGAGCTGTTTTTT
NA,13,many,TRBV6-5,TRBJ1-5,CASRKDRNQPQHF,TGTGCCAGCAGAAAAGACAGAAATCAGCCCCAGCATTTT
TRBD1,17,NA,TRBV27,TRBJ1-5,CASRGTGVLRSNQPQHF,TGTGCCAGCAGGGGGACAGGCGTCCTGAGGAGCAATCAGCCCCAGCATTTT
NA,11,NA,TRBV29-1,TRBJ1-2,CSVGEGDGYTF,TGCAGCGTTGGGGAGGGGGATGGCTACACCTTC
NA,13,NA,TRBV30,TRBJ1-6,CAWATGYNSPLHF,TGTGCCTGGGCTACAGGGTATAATTCACCCCTCCACTTT
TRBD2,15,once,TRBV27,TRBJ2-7,CASSWGGVSSYEQYF,TGTGCCAGCAGCTGGGGGGGTGTGAGTTCCTACGAGCAGTACTTC
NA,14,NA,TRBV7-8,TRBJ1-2,CASSFGHRDHGYTF,TGTGCCAGCAGCTTTGGGCACCGAGACCATGGCTACACCTTC
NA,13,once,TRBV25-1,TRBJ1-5,CASSESLGGPQHF,TGTGCCAGCAGTGAATCTCTGGGAGGGCCCCAGCATTTT
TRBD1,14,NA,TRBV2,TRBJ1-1,CATSGGNSHTEAFF,TGTGCCACATCAGGGGGCAACAGCCACACTGAAGCTTTCTTT
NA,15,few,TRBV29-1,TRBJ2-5,CSVGMGGGPQETQYF,TGCAGCGTGGGAATGGGCGGGGGCCCCCAAGAGACCCAGTACTTC
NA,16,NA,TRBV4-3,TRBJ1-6,CASSQEGGPRNSPLHF,TGCGCCAGCAGCCAAGAGGGGGGACCGAGAAATTCACCCCTCCACTTT
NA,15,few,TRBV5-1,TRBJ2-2,CASSLKGEGTGELFF,TGCGCCAGCAGCTTGAAGGGGGAGGGCACCGGGGAGCTGTTTTTT
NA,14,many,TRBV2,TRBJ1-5,CASSVERGNQPQHF,TGTGCCAGCAGTGTGGAGCGGGGTAATCAGCCCCAGCATTTT
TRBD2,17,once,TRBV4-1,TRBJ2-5,CASSGRVLAGGRETQYF,TGCGCCAGCAGCGGAAGGGTGCTAGCGGGGGGGCGAGAGACCCAGTACTTC
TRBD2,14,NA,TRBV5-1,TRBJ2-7,CASSRGLAGEEQYF,TGCGCCAGCAGCCGAGGACTAGCGGGGGAAGAGCAGTACTTC
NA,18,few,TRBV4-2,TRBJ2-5,CASSQTGGAGRGEETQYF,TGTGCCAGCAGCCAAACGGGGGGCGCGGGGCGCGGGGAAGAGACCCAGTACTTC
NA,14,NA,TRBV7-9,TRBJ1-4,CASSLARDNEKLFF,TGTGCCAGCAGCTTAGCGCGAGATAATGAAAAACTGTTTTTT
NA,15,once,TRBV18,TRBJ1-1,CASSPSKQGNTEAFF,TGTGCCAGCTCACCATCGAAACAGGGGAACACTGAAGCTTTCTTT
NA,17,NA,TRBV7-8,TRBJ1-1,CASSQADFGQPNTEAFF,TGTGCCAGCAGCCAGGCCGATTTCGGACAGCCGAACACTGAAGCTTTCTTT
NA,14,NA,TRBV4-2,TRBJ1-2,CASSQSTGLAGYTF,TGTGCCAGCAGCCAATCTACAGGGCTGGCTGGCTACACCTTC
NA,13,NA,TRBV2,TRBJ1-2,CASKRDRDYGYTF,TGTGCCAGCAAGAGAGACAGAGACTATGGCTACACCTTC
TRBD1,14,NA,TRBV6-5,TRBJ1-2,CASSAQGLLYGYTF,TGTGCCAGCAGTGCACAGGGGCTACTCTATGGCTACACCTTC
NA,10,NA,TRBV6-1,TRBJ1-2,CASSRGHLVF,TGTGCCAGCAGCCGAGGACACCTCGTCTTC
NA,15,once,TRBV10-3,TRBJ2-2,CAIRSSWGNTGELFF,TGTGCCATCCGATCTTCATGGGGCAACACCGGGGAGCTGTTTTTT
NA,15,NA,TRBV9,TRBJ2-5,CASSGLGRGQETQYF,TGTGCCAGCAGCGGTCTGGGCCGGGGACAAGAGACCCAGTACTTC
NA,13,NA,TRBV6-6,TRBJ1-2,CASSRHYGEGYTF,TGTGCCAGCAGTCGACACTACGGGGAAGGCTACACCTTC
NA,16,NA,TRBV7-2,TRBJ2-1,CASSQTGTGSYNEQFF,TGTGCCAGCAGCCAAACCGGGACTGGCTCCTACAATGAGCAGTTCTTC
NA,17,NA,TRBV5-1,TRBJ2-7,CASSLDDAAGGLYEQYF,TGCGCCAGCAGCTTGGACGATGCCGCCGGGGGTCTGTACGAGCAGTACTTC
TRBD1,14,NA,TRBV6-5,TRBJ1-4,CASSYGRDRGKLFF,TGTGCCAGCAGTTACGGCCGGGACAGGGGAAAACTGTTTTTT
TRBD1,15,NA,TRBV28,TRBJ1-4,CASKTTQGANEKLFF,TGTGCCAGCAAAACCACACAGGGGGCTAATGAAAAACTGTTTTTT
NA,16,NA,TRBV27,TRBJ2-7,CASSLSGGAFHYEQYF,TGTGCCAGCAGTTTATCAGGCGGGGCATTCCACTACGAGCAGTACTTC
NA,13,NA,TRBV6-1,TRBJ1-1,CASRLQGTTEAFF,TGTGCCAGCAGATTACAGGGCACGACTGAAGCTTTCTTT
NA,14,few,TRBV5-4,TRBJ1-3,CASSLGGGGNTIYF,TGTGCCAGCAGCTTGGGGGGAGGTGGAAACACCATATATTTT
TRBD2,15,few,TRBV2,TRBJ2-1,CASSVSSGGVNEQFF,TGTGCCAGCAGTGTATCTAGCGGGGGGGTCAATGAGCAGTTCTTC
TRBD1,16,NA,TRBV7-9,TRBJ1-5,CSSSFSGGGGNQPQHF,TGTTCCAGCAGCTTTTCAGGGGGCGGAGGCAATCAGCCCCAGCATTTT
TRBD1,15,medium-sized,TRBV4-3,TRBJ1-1,CASSQVGQGNTEAFF,TGCGCCAGCAGCCAAGTAGGACAGGGAAACACTGAAGCTTTCTTT
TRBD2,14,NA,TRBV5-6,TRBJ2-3,CASSLQGGTDTQYF,TGTGCCAGCAGCTTGCAGGGAGGGACGGATACGCAGTATTTT
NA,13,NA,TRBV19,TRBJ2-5,CASGQHRQETQYF,TGTGCCAGCGGACAGCACCGACAAGAGACCCAGTACTTC
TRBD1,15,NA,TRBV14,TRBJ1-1,CASSLTTGGGREAFF,TGTGCCAGCAGCCTGACGACAGGGGGTGGAAGAGAAGCTTTCTTT
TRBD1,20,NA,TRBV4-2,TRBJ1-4,CASSHDAPGTGGGTNEKLFF,TGTGCCAGCAGCCACGATGCCCCCGGGACAGGGGGTGGAACTAATGAAAAACTGTTTTTT
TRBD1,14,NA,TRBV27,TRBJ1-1,CASSLQWTGTEAFF,TGTGCCAGCAGTTTACAATGGACAGGTACTGAAGCTTTCTTT
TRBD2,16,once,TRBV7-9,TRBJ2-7,CSSSWGTGTSGNEQYF,TGTTCCAGCAGCTGGGGAACCGGGACTAGCGGAAACGAGCAGTACTTC
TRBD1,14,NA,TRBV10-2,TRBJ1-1,CASSAARGAPEAFF,TGCGCCAGCAGTGCGGCCAGGGGGGCCCCTGAAGCTTTCTTT
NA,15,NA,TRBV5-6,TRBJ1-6,CASSLVTQSSSPLHF,TGTGCCAGCAGCTTAGTAACACAGAGTAGTTCACCCCTCCACTTT